The clone carrying this T cell receptor (beta chain) was recorded a few times. Its antigen is not identified. Authors' processing steps: After removing out-of-frame reads, around 2,000,000 distinct TCRbeta sequences remained. Some clones are missing from TCRdb's copy, which holds only in-frame ones; the method was immunoSEQ multiplex PCR. That table gives V, J and clone size, and the DNA gave D and trimming. The data contain 70,000 or so clones, roughly 78% of them singletons. The sample originates from a study of memory CD4+ T cells and cytomegalovirus serostatus. Across the whole study: Donors were healthy Belgian adults, fewer than ten CMV seropositive and 24 seronegative. Study-level results: Repertoires predicted CMV serostatus with median bootstrapped AUC of about 0.95.

Germline V lookup: CDR1 SGDLS, CDR2 YYNGEE. CDR3 size: 13 residues. Trimming removed 0 bases at V and 8 bases at J, with 11 bases between. The sort gate was single viable CD3+CD4+CD8-CD45RO+ cells for memory CD4+ T cells. After thawing, CD4+ T cells were positively selected. The receptor was derived from an adult in good health and CMV-seropositive. The rearrangement uses TRBV9 and TRBJ1-1; tentative D call: TRBD1 (5 bases). Material for sequencing was memory CD4+ T cells from blood. In DNA, the CDR3 is TGTGCCAGCAGCGTAGTGGGGGGGGAGGAAGCTTTCTTT. It codes for CASSVVGGEEAFF. Full variable domain (remainder filled in from reference TRBV9 and TRBJ1-1): DSGVTQTPKHLITATGQRVTLRCSPRSGDLSVYWYQQSLDQGLQFLIQYYNGEERAKGNILERFSAQQFPDLHSELNLSSLELGDSALYFCASSVVGGEEAFFGQGTRLTVV.